These 10 T cell receptor beta chains came from one sample sequenced in a study of cytomegalovirus exposure and HLA in healthy donors. PCR employed 60 Vbeta and 13 Jbeta primers. Sequenced by immunoSEQ multiplex PCR; TCRdb stores in-frame clones only, minus some. This sample carries roughly 140,000 clones, about 80% of them seen once, and the ten largest clones take 0.5% to 0.85%. The sample taken for sequencing was PBMCs. All receptors come from a male donor in good health and CMV-seronegative.

The rearrangement uses TRBV4-3 and TRBJ1-2, with D tentatively TRBD1 (5 bases). Between the trimmed V and J ends, which lost 1 base and 10 bases, there was a span of 13 bases. Germline CDR1 is LGHNA and CDR2 is YSLEER. The CDR3 spans 13 residues. CDR3 nucleotides: TGCGCCAGCAGCCAAGTTCAGGGTAGGAACTACACCTTC. Translated: CASSQVQGRNYTF.

This clone was observed a handful of times. This same CDR3 is encoded by further DNA sequences in the sample. The chain joins TRBV4-1 to TRBJ1-2, with TRBD1 identical over 7 bases. The V segment lost 6 bases and the J segment 2 bases; nucleotides outside the gene matches: 9. The germline V gene encodes CDR1 MGHRA and CDR2 YSYEKL. CDR3 size: 15 residues. The CDR3 is CASSNPDRPNYGYTF. The CDR3 region has the DNA TGCGCCAGCAGTAACCCGGACAGGCCCAACTATGGCTACACCTTC.

CDR3 DNA sequence: TGCGCCAGCAGCGGCGGGACTAGCGGTAACAATGAGCAGTTCTTC. Translated: CASSGGTSGNNEQFF. The chain carries TRBV5-1 and TRBJ2-1; 11 bases are a match to TRBD2. The V segment lost 4 bases and the J segment 5 bases; nucleotides outside the gene matches: 5. The CDR3 spans 15 residues. Germline CDR1 reads SGHRS; CDR2 reads YFSETQ.

The chain links TRBV5-6 to TRBJ1-1; D is possibly TRBD1 (6 bases). CDR1 is SGHDT, CDR2 YYEEEE, per germline. CDR3 length equals 16 residues. Trimming removed 4 bases at V and 7 bases at J, with 23 bases between. The CDR3 loop is CASSPFRDNPGNEAFF. The CDR3 nucleotides read TGTGCCAGCAGCCCATTCCGGGACAACCCGGGAAATGAAGCTTTCTTT.

This clone was counted a few times. The genes are TRBV28 and TRBJ2-5; TRBD2 agrees at 13 bases. J was trimmed by 1 base and V by 8 bases; bases with no gene match: 4. The CDR3 sequence is 15 residues long. The germline V gene encodes CDR1 MDHEN and CDR2 SYDVKM. The CDR3 spells CASLRLAGGQETQYF. The CDR3, as DNA: TGTGCCAGCCTAAGACTAGCGGGAGGCCAAGAGACCCAGTACTTC. The complete variable domain, with remaining parts taken from reference TRBV28 and TRBJ2-5, reads DVKVTQSSRYLVKRTGEKVFLECVQDMDHENMFWYRQDPGLGLRLIYFSYDVKMKEKGDIPEGYSVSREKKERFSLILESASTNQTSMYLCASLRLAGGQETQYFGPGTRLLVL.

CDR3 bases: TGTGCCAGCAGTCGACAGGGAGACGAGACCCAGTACTTC. The encoded protein is CASSRQGDETQYF. V usage is TRBV5-5 and J usage is TRBJ2-5; TRBD1 agrees at 7 bases. The germline V gene has CDR1 SGHKS and CDR2 YYEKEE (reference sequence). The CDR3 totals 13 residues. The V segment lost 5 bases and the J segment 5 bases; nucleotides outside the gene matches: 6. Full variable domain (rest looked up from reference TRBV5-5 and TRBJ2-5): DAGVTQSPTHLIKTRGQQVTLRCSPISGHKSVSWYQQVLGQGPQFIFQYYEKEERGRGNFPDRFSARQFPNYSSELNVNALLLGDSALYLCASSRQGDETQYFGPGTRLLVL.

The V call is TRBV29-1, the J call TRBJ2-3, with a tentative D call TRBD1 (6 bases). V shed 3 bases and J shed 1 base, with 11 bases lying between them. There are 14 residues in the CDR3. Looked up from germline, CDR1 is SQVTM and CDR2 is ANQGSEA. CDR3 sequence reads: CSVDRGIGTDTQYF. The DNA of the CDR3 is TGCAGCGTTGACAGGGGTATCGGCACAGATACGCAGTATTTT.

This sequence joins TRBV10-3 and TRBJ1-1; TRBD1 matches 8 bases. The CDR3 covers 13 residues. CDR1 is ENHRY, CDR2 SYGVKD, per germline. J gave up 4 bases and V 6 bases, and 4 bases lay outside the gene matches. CDR3 sequence: CAISSGQGTEAFF. CDR3 DNA: TGTGCCATCAGCTCCGGACAGGGCACTGAAGCTTTCTTT.

The V gene is TRBV7-3, the J gene TRBJ1-4; possibly TRBD1 for D (5 bases). Germline lookup yields CDR1 SGHTA and CDR2 FQGTGA. Trimming removed 1 base at V and 5 bases at J, with 11 bases between. There are 15 residues in the CDR3. This chain's CDR3 is CASSLRGRNNEKLFF. The DNA for the CDR3 is TGTGCCAGCAGCTTAAGGGGCAGGAACAATGAAAAACTGTTTTTT.

V usage is TRBV19 and J usage is TRBJ2-7; the D gene is possibly TRBD1 (5 bases). The germline V gene encodes CDR1 LNHDA and CDR2 SQIVND (reference sequence). This CDR3 has 13 amino acids. V was clipped by 5 bases and J by 1 base, with 9 bases between them. CDR3 bases: TGTGCCAGTAGTTCCGGACATTCCTACGAGCAGTACTTC. Translated, it gives CASSSGHSYEQYF.